Below, 17 T cell receptor beta chains from the same sample are listed, as sequenced in a study of shared clonotypes between healthy human individuals (dated by TCRdb to about 2020). Libraries were constructed by the immunoSEQ multiplex PCR assay. TCRdb's version of the immuneACCESS table is confined to in-frame rearrangements and falls short of the full clone set. An unresolved V gene accounts for under half of the shortfall where checked; the remainder is of unknown origin. The sample contains over a million clones, 97% to 99% of them found a single time. The ten largest clonotypes hold roughly 0.36% of the sample. Material for sequencing was naive CD4+ T cells sorted from blood. The cell subset or site label of this sample denotes: CD45RA+ positively selected. Receptors were obtained from a man aged 25-45 years in good health.

This chain uses TRBV12-5 with TRBJ2-3; D is undetermined. From germline, CDR1 is LGHNT and CDR2 FRNRAP. Trimming shortened V by 0 bases and J by 5 bases, and 6 bases separated the two germline ends. The CDR3 is made up of 13 amino acids. The CDR3 here is CASGLVSGDTQYF. CDR3 DNA: TGTGCTAGTGGTTTGGTATCTGGAGATACGCAGTATTTT.

This clone was counted only a few times. The chain is built from TRBV19 and TRBJ1-5; D gene unclear. V was shortened by 7 bases and J by 7 bases, with 11 bases between the two germline ends. The CDR3 consists of 12 residues. Germline V CDR1 and CDR2: LNHDA, SQIVND (reference sequence). The CDR3 region has the DNA TGTGCCAGTATTGGGCCTCGGCAGCCCCAGCATTTT. Residues: CASIGPRQPQHF.

This rearrangement joins TRBV4-1 to TRBJ2-2; D may be TRBD2 (6 bases). V dropped 0 bases and J dropped 0 bases, with 17 bases sitting between them. The germline V gene encodes CDR1 MGHRA and CDR2 YSYEKL. The CDR3 extends over 19 amino acids. CDR3 sequence reads: CASSQDQIGGYSNTGELFF. The CDR3 DNA reads as TGCGCCAGCAGCCAAGATCAGATCGGGGGATACTCGAACACCGGGGAGCTGTTTTTT.

V gene TRBV11-2 combines with J gene TRBJ2-2, with unresolved D. The CDR3 loop spans 15 amino acids. The V end was cut by 6 bases, the J end by 2 bases, with 13 bases between. Germline V gives CDR1 SGHAT, CDR2 FQNNGV. Here the CDR3 reads CASSAPLSNTGELFF. DNA of the CDR3: TGTGCCAGCAGTGCCCCATTATCTAACACCGGGGAGCTGTTTTTT.

V gene TRBV18 combines with J gene TRBJ1-5; perhaps TRBD1 as D (5 bases). The CDR3 spans 15 residues. Germline CDR1 KGHSH, CDR2 LQKENI. The germline V and J ends were trimmed by 2 bases and 4 bases, with 12 bases remaining between them. The CDR3 here is CASSPSGDWNQPQHF. The CDR3 DNA follows: TGTGCCAGCTCACCATCGGGGGATTGGAATCAGCCCCAGCATTTT. The whole variable domain, filled in from reference TRBV18 and TRBJ1-5, reads NAGVMQNPRHLVRRRGQEARLRCSPMKGHSHVYWYRQLPEEGLKFMVYLQKENIIDESGMPKERFSAEFPKEGPSILRIQQVVRGDSAAYFCASSPSGDWNQPQHFGDGTRLSIL.

V is TRBV5-1 and J is TRBJ2-3; no clear D gene. Germline V gene lookup returns CDR1 SGHRS and CDR2 YFSETQ. This CDR3 contains 14 residues. Between the trimmed V and J ends, which lost 3 bases and 1 base, there was a span of 9 bases. This chain's CDR3 is CASSSFSGTDTQYF. The CDR3 nucleotides are TGCGCCAGCAGCTCGTTTAGTGGCACAGATACGCAGTATTTT.

V and J are TRBV7-3 and TRBJ1-1; D is perhaps TRBD1 (6 bases). V gave up 6 bases and J gave up 5 bases, with 13 bases separating them. Looked up from germline, CDR1 is SGHTA and CDR2 is FQGTGA. The CDR3 sequence is 13 residues long. In DNA form, the CDR3 reads TGTGCCAGCAGTAAACAGGGTCGAACTGAAGCTTTCTTT. It codes for CASSKQGRTEAFF.

The chain employs TRBV19 and TRBJ2-2; 8 nucleotides match TRBD2. Germline CDR1 reads LNHDA; CDR2 reads SQIVND (reference sequence). Losses at the gene ends were 6 bases for V and 2 bases for J; bases not matched to a gene: 14. There are 18 residues in the CDR3. CDR3 in amino acids: CASRNAPLAGGNTGELFF. The CDR3, as DNA: TGTGCCAGTAGAAACGCCCCTCTCGCGGGAGGAAACACCGGGGAGCTGTTTTTT.

This sequence joins TRBV29-1 and TRBJ2-1, with 10 bases fitting TRBD1. The CDR3 is 15 amino acids. Trimming took 4 bases from V and 5 from J; bases not matched to a gene: 8. CDR1 SQVTM and CDR2 ANQGSEA come from the germline V gene. The CDR3 nucleotides read TGCAGCGTTGTGGGTTCCGGGACAGGGGACAATGAGCAGTTCTTC. It codes for CSVVGSGTGDNEQFF.

This clone was recorded only once. The chain couples TRBV18 to TRBJ1-2; 8 bases are a match to TRBD1. The germline CDR1 and CDR2 sequences are KGHSH and LQKENI. There are 15 residues in the CDR3. V trimming: 4 bases; J trimming: 7 bases; junction bases outside the gene matches: 11. Written as DNA, the CDR3 is TGTGCCAGCTCACTACCGGGACAGGCGTTGCGTGGCTACACCTTC. Translated, it gives CASSLPGQALRGYTF.

The gene calls are TRBV25-1 and TRBJ2-7; TRBD2 agrees at 13 bases. The CDR3 contains 17 residues. Germline V gene data show CDR1 as MGHDK and CDR2 as SYGVNS. The V segment lost 5 bases and the J segment 1 base; nucleotides outside the gene matches: 8. The CDR3 loop is CASSRTSGSLGSYEQYF. DNA for the CDR3: TGTGCCAGCAGTCGGACTAGCGGGAGCCTGGGATCCTACGAGCAGTACTTC.

V gene TRBV13 combines with J gene TRBJ2-6, with 8 bases identical to TRBD1. Losses at the gene ends were 0 bases for V and 2 bases for J; bases not matched to a gene: 15. CDR3 length: 21 amino acids. Per the germline V gene, CDR1 is PRHDT and CDR2 is FYEKMQ (reference sequence). This chain's CDR3 is CASSLGQAGGAQWTGANVLTF. The DNA for the CDR3 is TGTGCCAGCAGCTTAGGCCAGGCAGGGGGCGCGCAGTGGACTGGGGCCAACGTCCTGACTTTC. Full variable domain (remainder filled in from reference TRBV13 and TRBJ2-6): AAGVIQSPRHLIKEKRETATLKCYPIPRHDTVYWYQQGPGQDPQFLISFYEKMQSDKGSIPDRFSAQQFSDYHSELNMSSLELGDSALYFCASSLGQAGGAQWTGANVLTFGAGSRLTVL.

This chain connects TRBV18 to TRBJ1-2; maybe TRBD1 (5 bases). The germline V and J ends were trimmed by 2 bases and 4 bases, with 11 bases remaining between them. The CDR3 has 14 residues. CDR1 is KGHSH, CDR2 LQKENI, per germline. CDR3 nucleotide sequence: TGTGCCAGCTCACCAGTACAGGAGGGCTATGGCTACACCTTC. Encoded protein: CASSPVQEGYGYTF. The full variable domain, its missing parts supplied by reference TRBV18 and TRBJ1-2, is NAGVMQNPRHLVRRRGQEARLRCSPMKGHSHVYWYRQLPEEGLKFMVYLQKENIIDESGMPKERFSAEFPKEGPSILRIQQVVRGDSAAYFCASSPVQEGYGYTFGSGTRLTVV.

This rearrangement joins TRBV25-1 to TRBJ2-2; no clear D gene. Trimming pared 6 bases from V and 3 bases from J, leaving 2 bases between. This CDR3 is built from 11 residues. Germline V gives CDR1 MGHDK, CDR2 SYGVNS. CDR3 protein: CASRDTGELFF. The DNA of the CDR3 is TGTGCCAGCAGAGACACCGGGGAGCTGTTTTTT. The variable domain in full, completed from reference TRBV25-1 and TRBJ2-2, reads EADIYQTPRYLVIGTGKKITLECSQTMGHDKMYWYQQDPGMELHLIHYSYGVNSTEKGDLSSESTVSRIRTEHFPLTLESARPSHTSQYLCASRDTGELFFGEGSRLTVL.

This clone appeared a single time. The genes are TRBV5-1 and TRBJ2-2; TRBD2 agrees at 8 bases. J gave up 4 bases and V 0 bases, and 8 bases lay outside the gene matches. In germline, CDR1 is SGHRS, CDR2 YFSETQ. The CDR3 is made up of 17 amino acids. The DNA of the CDR3 is TGCGCCAGCAGCTTGGTATCTAGCGGGTTGGTCACCGGGGAGCTGTTTTTT. This gives the protein CASSLVSSGLVTGELFF.

V gene TRBV29-1 combines with J gene TRBJ1-1, with TRBD1 matching over 7 bases. The CDR3 has 14 residues. The V gene end was trimmed by 4 bases and the J gene end by 1 base; junction bases not matched to a gene: 6. The germline V gene encodes CDR1 SQVTM and CDR2 ANQGSEA. The CDR3 DNA follows: TGCAGCGTTGTGGTGGAGGGGGCGAACACTGAAGCTTTCTTT. Its protein product is CSVVVEGANTEAFF.

The rearrangement links TRBV27 to TRBJ2-7; D is possibly TRBD1 (7 bases). The CDR3 runs to 16 residues. Germline V gene lookup returns CDR1 MNHEY and CDR2 SMNVEV (reference sequence). Trimming cost V 2 bases and J 2 bases, with 16 bases left between them. The CDR3: CASSLRGLATTYEQYF. For the CDR3, the DNA is TGTGCCAGCAGTTTAAGGGGGCTAGCGACTACCTACGAGCAGTACTTC.